Shown below are 27 T cell receptor beta chains from a single sample sequenced in a study of blood T cell repertoires in COVID-19. This table comes from immunoSEQ multiplex PCR, and its TCRdb copy is limited to in-frame clones, with some not included. Of approximately 220,000 clones listed, roughly 80% are singletons. The specimen was PBMCs or T cells enriched from blood (not recorded which). These receptors all stem from a middle-aged woman with acute COVID-19.

J is TRBJ2-7 and V is TRBV6-2 or TRBV6-3; a possible D gene is TRBD1 (5 bases). Trimming took off 2 bases at V and 3 bases at J, with 8 bases between the two ends. The CDR3 runs 13 residues. Germline assignment: CDR1 MNHEY and CDR2 SVGEGT. The CDR3 loop reads CASSYDSLYEQYF. The CDR3 DNA is TGTGCCAGCAGTTACGACAGTCTCTACGAGCAGTACTTC.

V gene TRBV18 combines with J gene TRBJ1-6, with D tentatively TRBD1 (5 bases). The CDR3 loop spans 12 amino acids. Germline CDR1 KGHSH, CDR2 LQKENI. The V end was cut by 4 bases, the J end by 9 bases, with 7 bases between. Written as DNA, the CDR3 is TGTGCCAGCTCACGCGGGGGTTCACCCCTCCACTTT. It codes for CASSRGGSPLHF. Looking up the rest from reference TRBV18 and TRBJ1-6 gives the full variable domain: NAGVMQNPRHLVRRRGQEARLRCSPMKGHSHVYWYRQLPEEGLKFMVYLQKENIIDESGMPKERFSAEFPKEGPSILRIQQVVRGDSAAYFCASSRGGSPLHFGNGTRLTVT.

This chain links TRBV19 with TRBJ2-1, with D hard to call. The CDR3 totals 16 residues. Germline V lookup: CDR1 LNHDA, CDR2 SQIVND (reference sequence). With 5 bases removed from V and 0 bases from J, the gap between germline ends came to 14 bases. CDR3 protein: CASSRADKSSYNEQFF. The CDR3 DNA reads TGTGCCAGTAGTCGCGCGGATAAGAGCTCCTACAATGAGCAGTTCTTC.

The chain combines TRBV7-2 with TRBJ1-1; TRBD1 is a possible D gene (6 bases). From germline, CDR1 is SGHTA and CDR2 FQGNSA. Trimming stripped 5 bases from V and 4 bases from J, with 14 bases between. This CDR3 has 14 residues. The CDR3 DNA reads TGTGCCAGCAGCCTTTCAAGGGGGGGCACTGAAGCTTTCTTT. This translates into CASSLSRGGTEAFF.

The chain has TRBV6-4 and TRBJ2-7; the D gene is possibly TRBD2 (6 bases). Germline V gene lookup returns CDR1 MRHNA and CDR2 SNTAGT. The CDR3 loop spans 17 amino acids. Deletions cut 0 bases from V and 5 bases from J, with 20 bases between. The DNA of the CDR3 is TGTGCCAGCAGTGACTCGACCCGGGAGAGACCTACGCACGAGCAGTACTTC. This codes for CASSDSTRERPTHEQYF.

CDR3 sequence: CATIGGIYEQYF. CDR3 bases: TGTGCCACCATTGGCGGGATCTACGAGCAGTACTTC. This chain uses TRBV28 with TRBJ2-7, with a tentative D call TRBD2 (6 bases). From germline, CDR1 is MDHEN and CDR2 SYDVKM. With 10 bases removed from V and 3 bases from J, the gap between germline ends came to 13 bases. CDR3 size: 12 residues. Combining the CDR3 with reference TRBV28 and TRBJ2-7 gives the whole variable domain DVKVTQSSRYLVKRTGEKVFLECVQDMDHENMFWYRQDPGLGLRLIYFSYDVKMKEKGDIPEGYSVSREKKERFSLILESASTNQTSMYLCATIGGIYEQYFGPGTRLTVT.

The V call is TRBV27, the J call TRBJ1-5; D call uncertain. The CDR3 length is 14 residues. Germline CDR1 and CDR2: MNHEY and SMNVEV (reference sequence). V lost 4 bases to trimming and J lost 0 bases, with 7 bases between them. The DNA of the CDR3 is TGTGCCAGCAGTTCAGTCGATAGCAATCAGCCCCAGCATTTT. This encodes CASSSVDSNQPQHF.

This chain joins TRBV15 and TRBJ2-5; TRBD2 matches at 7 bases. The V gene's germline CDR1 is LNHNV and CDR2 YYDKDF (reference sequence). This CDR3 is 18 amino acids long. V shed 0 bases, J shed 2 bases, and the junction held 12 bases outside the gene matches. CDR3 DNA: TGTGCCACCAGCAGAGATCCCCTTTCCACAGCGGGGCAAGAGACCCAGTACTTC. Translation: CATSRDPLSTAGQETQYF.

This clone appeared once. The chain joins TRBV12-3 or TRBV12-4 to TRBJ1-2; 7 nucleotides line up with TRBD1. J was trimmed by 8 bases and V by 6 bases; bases with no gene match: 6. The CDR3 runs to 12 residues. In nucleotides, the CDR3 is TGTGCCAGCAGGGGGGACAGTAGGGGCTACACCTTC. Translation gives CASRGDSRGYTF.

In this sample, this clone turned up once. The CDR3 loop is CASSRPRGQNTGELFF. The CDR3 DNA follows: TGTGCCAGCAGTCGACCGCGGGGCCAAAACACCGGGGAGCTGTTTTTT. This chain connects TRBV28 to TRBJ2-2; tentative D call: TRBD2 (6 bases). The CDR3 is 16 amino acids. CDR1 is MDHEN, CDR2 SYDVKM, per germline. The V and J ends lost 5 bases and 2 bases respectively, with 15 bases between them.

The V gene is TRBV5-6, the J gene TRBJ1-2, with a possible D match to TRBD1 (6 bases). Looked up from germline, CDR1 is SGHDT and CDR2 is YYEEEE. V lost 5 bases and J 7 bases, leaving 15 bases between the germline ends. CDR3 size: 13 residues. CDR3 coding DNA: TGTGCCAGCAGGCCTACAGGGTCCCTTGGCTACACCTTC. This encodes CASRPTGSLGYTF.

The rearrangement links TRBV11-3 to TRBJ1-1; D is undetermined. Per the germline V gene, CDR1 is SGHNT and CDR2 is YENEEA. Trimming pared 3 bases from V and 5 bases from J, leaving 10 bases between. The CDR3 contains 13 residues. The chain's CDR3 is CASSFGGGTEAFF. In nucleotides, the CDR3 is TGTGCCAGCAGCTTTGGAGGCGGAACTGAAGCTTTCTTT.

The chain couples TRBV11-2 to TRBJ2-5, with 7 nucleotides matching TRBD2. Trimming cost V 1 base and J 5 bases; bases outside gene matches: 4. CDR3 length: 14 residues. Germline-derived CDR1 and CDR2 are SGHAT and FQNNGV. The CDR3 nucleotides are TGTGCCAGCAGCTTAGCGAGGGGAGGGGAGACCCAGTACTTC. It translates to CASSLARGGETQYF.

The chain has TRBV11-3 and TRBJ2-1, with 8 positions matching TRBD2. J was trimmed by 4 bases and V by 4 bases; bases with no gene match: 3. The CDR3 spans 14 residues. Germline CDR1 is SGHNT and CDR2 is YENEEA. CDR3 residues: CASSSGGGYNEQFF. CDR3 nucleotide sequence: TGTGCCAGCAGCTCGGGCGGGGGGTACAATGAGCAGTTCTTC. The whole variable domain, filled in from reference TRBV11-3 and TRBJ2-1, reads EAGVVQSPRYKIIEKKQPVAFWCNPISGHNTLYWYLQNLGQGPELLIRYENEEAVDDSQLPKDRFSAERLKGVDSTLKIQPAELGDSAVYLCASSSGGGYNEQFFGPGTRLTVL.

The rearrangement links TRBV23-1 to TRBJ2-5; D perhaps matches TRBD1 (6 bases). TRBV23-1 is filed as an ORF, its function uncertain. The CDR3 is made up of 15 amino acids. Between the trimmed V and J ends, which lost 6 bases and 7 bases, there was a span of 21 bases. The CDR3 nucleotides are TGCGCCAGCAGAGATTTCCGGGACACTGCAGGGACCCAGTACTTC. As protein: CASRDFRDTAGTQYF.

The CDR3 bases are TGTGCCAGCAGCCAAGCCTTCGGGGTAAATCAGCCCCAGCATTTT. It translates to CASSQAFGVNQPQHF. The chain is built from TRBV4-2 and TRBJ1-5; D unclear. Trimming removed 1 base from V and 4 bases from J, with 11 bases in between. Per germline, CDR1 LGHNA and CDR2 YNFKEQ. This CDR3 comprises 15 residues.

The J gene is TRBJ2-3, the V gene TRBV5-1; 10 bases are shared with TRBD2. Germline CDR1 SGHRS, CDR2 YFSETQ. The CDR3 runs to 15 residues. After removal of 4 bases from V and 5 bases from J, the junction contained 7 bases not matched to a gene. Here the CDR3 DNA reads TGCGCCAGCAGCGGAGCGGGGGGGCATGGAGATACGCAGTATTTT. Translation: CASSGAGGHGDTQYF.

This CDR3 is CSASAGTATSPLHF. CDR3 DNA: TGCAGTGCTAGTGCCGGGACAGCGACTTCACCCCTCCACTTT. The J gene is TRBJ1-6, the V gene TRBV20-1, with 7 bases aligning to TRBD1. Germline V gene sequence: CDR1 DFQATT, CDR2 SNEGSKA (reference sequence). CDR3 length: 14 amino acids. J was trimmed by 9 bases and V by 3 bases; bases with no gene match: 8.

This clone was counted between two and nine times. V is TRBV4-2 and J is TRBJ1-4; perhaps TRBD1 as D (6 bases). Germline CDR1 LGHNA, CDR2 YNFKEQ. The V and J ends lost 4 bases and 3 bases respectively, with 15 bases between them. This CDR3 has 16 residues. The DNA for the CDR3 is TGTGCCAGCAGCCTACAGGGATTCGTCGCTAATGAAAAACTGTTTTTT. Translating gives CASSLQGFVANEKLFF.

The V and J genes are TRBV6-1 and TRBJ2-3; 11 nucleotides match TRBD2. Unmatched junction bases numbered 4, after V lost 3 bases and J lost 11 bases. Germline loops: CDR1 MNHNS, CDR2 SASEGT. The CDR3 is made up of 13 amino acids. CDR3 sequence reads: CASSEPTSGRQYF. In DNA, the CDR3 is TGTGCCAGCAGTGAGCCAACTAGCGGGAGGCAGTATTTT.

The V gene is TRBV2, the J gene TRBJ2-2; 8 bases line up with TRBD2. CDR3 size: 15 residues. Germline CDR1 SNHLY, CDR2 FYNNEI. With 0 bases clipped from V and 5 bases from J, the junction kept 2 bases outside the gene matches. The DNA for the CDR3 is TGTGCCAGCAGTGAAGCAGCGGGAGAGACCGGGGAGCTGTTTTTT. This gives the protein CASSEAAGETGELFF. Full variable domain (outside the CDR3, taken from reference TRBV2 and TRBJ2-2): EPEVTQTPSHQVTQMGQEVILRCVPISNHLYFYWYRQILGQKVEFLVSFYNNEISEKSEIFDDQFSVERPDGSNFTLKIRSTKLEDSAMYFCASSEAAGETGELFFGEGSRLTVL.

The sample holds one count of this clone. The genes are TRBV11-1 and TRBJ1-1; perhaps TRBD1 as D (6 bases). The V and J ends lost 4 bases and 5 bases respectively, with 11 bases between them. Germline V gene data show CDR1 as SGHAT and CDR2 as FQDESV (reference sequence). CDR3 length: 13 residues. CDR3 protein: CASSYPGVTEAFF. CDR3 nucleotide sequence: TGTGCCAGCAGCTACCCAGGGGTGACTGAAGCTTTCTTT.

The chain combines TRBV5-4 with TRBJ2-7, with 14 bases lining up with TRBD2. The V gene end was trimmed by 0 bases and the J gene end by 4 bases; junction bases not matched to a gene: 6. Germline V lookup: CDR1 SGHNT, CDR2 YYREEE (reference sequence). CDR3 length equals 17 residues. DNA for the CDR3: TGTGCCAGCAGCTTGGCTGAGTGGACTAGCGGGGGGTACGAGCAGTACTTC. Protein: CASSLAEWTSGGYEQYF.

This clone has just a few counts. The genes are TRBV6-2 or TRBV6-3 and TRBJ2-1; TRBD2 agrees at 8 bases. J lost 3 bases, V lost 2 bases, and 15 bases had no gene match. The CDR3 spans 19 residues. CDR1 is MNHEY and CDR2 is SVGEGT in the germline V gene. CDR3 loop: CASSYVFAGGHENYNEQFF. CDR3 in DNA: TGTGCCAGCAGTTACGTGTTTGCGGGGGGCCACGAGAACTACAATGAGCAGTTCTTC.

This chain uses TRBV18 with TRBJ1-1; D might be TRBD1 (6 bases). Germline assignment: CDR1 KGHSH and CDR2 LQKENI. The CDR3 spans 14 residues. Trimming removed 1 base from V and 5 bases from J, with 11 bases in between. The CDR3 nucleotides read TGTGCCAGCTCACCACAGGGGGGGTGGACTGAAGCTTTCTTT. This sequence encodes CASSPQGGWTEAFF.

The gene calls are TRBV7-2 and TRBJ2-5; 11 bases align to TRBD1. The V gene end was trimmed by 8 bases and the J gene end by 5 bases; junction bases not matched to a gene: 7. The germline CDR1 and CDR2 sequences are SGHTA and FQGNSA. This CDR3 is 14 amino acids long. The CDR3 loop is CASSDRGRFETQYF. In nucleotides, the CDR3 is TGTGCCAGCTCGGACAGGGGGCGCTTTGAGACCCAGTACTTC.

CDR3 coding DNA: TGTGCCAGCAGCTGGGGCGGACACGCGGGAGGAGAGACCCAGTACTTC. Protein: CASSWGGHAGGETQYF. V is TRBV5-6 and J is TRBJ2-5; 8 nucleotides align to TRBD2. J gave up 4 bases and V 3 bases, and 11 bases lay outside the gene matches. Germline-derived CDR1 and CDR2 are SGHDT and YYEEEE. The CDR3 runs 16 residues.